This T cell receptor (beta chain) was sequenced for a study of a mutant IDH1 vaccine in newly diagnosed glioma. Overall study: There were roughly 62% males and about 38% females among treated patients, whose mean age was about 40 years. The timing of visit V12 was week 35, and that of visit V13 was week 47. Patients' prior therapy spanned radiotherapy, temozolomide, or both; most underwent both. Study results and limitations: In 90% to 95% of patients, immune responses induced by the vaccine occurred.

The CDR3 runs 15 residues. V gave up 2 bases and J gave up 2 bases; unmatched junction bases: 0. Germline V gene sequence: CDR1 ENHRY, CDR2 SYGVKD. Method: immunoSEQ multiplex PCR; TCRdb's copy keeps in-frame clones and lacks some. The profile shows tens of thousands of clones, 70% to 90% of them singletons. Time point reported: week 35, safety follow-up. Doses of 300 ug of mutant IDH1 20-mer peptide were given with topical imiquimod. Turning to this clone: Its antigen is still unknown.

Sequenced here: PBMCs, sampled from a glioma patient whose treatment included an IDH1 peptide vaccine. The chain joins TRBV10-3 to TRBJ2-7; 13 bases line up with TRBD2. The sequence derives from a man between 40 and 49 years old with glioma. CDR3 in DNA: TGTGCCATCAGTGAGGGGACTAGCGGGGCCTACGAGCAGTACTTC. Its protein product is CAISEGTSGAYEQYF.